The T cell receptor beta chain under discussion was sequenced for a study of T cell repertoires in cytomegalovirus infection. The CDR3 totals 14 residues. The J segment lost 6 bases and the V segment lost 5 bases, leaving 8 bases of the junction unmatched. The germline gives CDR1 SEHNR, CDR2 FQNEAQ (reference sequence). This clonotype was picked up a small number of times. Its antigen remains unknown. TCRdb reanalysed the reads using MiXCR and keeps one entry per CDR3 protein. This table holds hundreds of thousands of distinct CDR3 sequences, around 30% found once. This specimen consisted of cultured PBMCs, obtained from culture after CMV antigen stimulation. This TCR came from a human donor in good health (CMV status not recorded). Some clones in this sample may be carry-over from other donors' samples. This chain joins TRBV7-9 and TRBJ2-3; 7 nucleotides agree with TRBD1. The CDR3 protein is CASSVYDRVDTQYF. CDR3 DNA: TGTGCCAGCAGCGTATATGACAGGGTCGATACGCAGTATTTT.